This T cell receptor (beta chain) was captured by sequencing in a study of human T cells and chemical hapten exposure (dated by TCRdb to about 2021). The study in broad terms: Libraries were pooled for sequencing, and variation in per-sample TCR yields was attributed mainly to small differences in library volumes within the pool. Each blood RNA sample was used to sequence both TCR alpha and TCR beta chains. In alopecia patients, the study followed how the peripheral blood TCR repertoire changed in vivo over primary and secondary sensitization to diphenylcyclopropenone (DPC), a hapten.

This clonotype was seen only a few times. What this receptor recognizes is not known. No base qualities exist here, and no much larger clone lies one base off it. This specimen's time point label, per the study, means: healthy volunteer bleed at 2 weeks. Total RNA was extracted from unfractionated whole blood that had been collected in Tempus Blood RNA tubes. Roughly 5 healthy volunteers served as TCR sequencing controls and were bled at day 0, 2 weeks and 6 weeks. Results and caveats for the whole study, not just this receptor: After repeated subsampling, the strength of the expansion versus patch-test correlation and the threshold at which it became significant changed. DPC sensitization did not change the number of TCRs with a frequency above 1 in 1000, and there was no evidence of changes in global repertoire structure.

Libraries were constructed by RACE. TCRdb lists the instrument as NextSeq 500. During library preparation, unique molecular identifiers were attached to individual cDNA molecules so that TCRs could be counted quantitatively and reproducibly. The study's processing was this. A median of around 100,000 TCRs per sample was observed, with a range of roughly 23,224 to 700,000. V, J and CDR3 annotation of the TCR reads was carried out using the Decombinator software suite. For PS versus PT1 abundance plots, all samples were subsampled to the same number of TCRs (28,000). TCRs were defined as expanded if absent before sensitization and observed at least eight times at the 2-week time point. The public reads were quality trimmed at Q25 with fastp and then assembled into clones with MiXCR by TCRdb, keeping productive beta chains. Each entry is one CDR3 protein sequence, shown with its most common DNA and genes. The V and J calls shown here were made by TCRdb, not taken from the authors' results. This sample lists some 93,000 distinct CDR3 sequences; about 10% were detected once. The top ten constitute 2.9% of the sample.

The receptor was isolated from a female donor in good health. Some clones in this sample may be carry-over from other donors' samples. Sequencing input: whole blood.

The base sequence is TGTGCCAGTACCCGACAACATCAAAACTATGGCTACACCTTC. Translated, this is CASTRQHQNYGYTF. Rearrangement joined TRBV19 to TRBJ1-2; confidence is insufficient to name the D gene. The CDR3, cysteine through phenylalanine, is 14 amino acids long. Only the CDR3 DNA is retained, 42 bases long and in frame from the first base. The germline V gene (reference sequence) sets CDR1 to LNHDA and CDR2 to SQIVND. V sheds 7 bases and J sheds 2 bases, leaving 14 bases between their ends.